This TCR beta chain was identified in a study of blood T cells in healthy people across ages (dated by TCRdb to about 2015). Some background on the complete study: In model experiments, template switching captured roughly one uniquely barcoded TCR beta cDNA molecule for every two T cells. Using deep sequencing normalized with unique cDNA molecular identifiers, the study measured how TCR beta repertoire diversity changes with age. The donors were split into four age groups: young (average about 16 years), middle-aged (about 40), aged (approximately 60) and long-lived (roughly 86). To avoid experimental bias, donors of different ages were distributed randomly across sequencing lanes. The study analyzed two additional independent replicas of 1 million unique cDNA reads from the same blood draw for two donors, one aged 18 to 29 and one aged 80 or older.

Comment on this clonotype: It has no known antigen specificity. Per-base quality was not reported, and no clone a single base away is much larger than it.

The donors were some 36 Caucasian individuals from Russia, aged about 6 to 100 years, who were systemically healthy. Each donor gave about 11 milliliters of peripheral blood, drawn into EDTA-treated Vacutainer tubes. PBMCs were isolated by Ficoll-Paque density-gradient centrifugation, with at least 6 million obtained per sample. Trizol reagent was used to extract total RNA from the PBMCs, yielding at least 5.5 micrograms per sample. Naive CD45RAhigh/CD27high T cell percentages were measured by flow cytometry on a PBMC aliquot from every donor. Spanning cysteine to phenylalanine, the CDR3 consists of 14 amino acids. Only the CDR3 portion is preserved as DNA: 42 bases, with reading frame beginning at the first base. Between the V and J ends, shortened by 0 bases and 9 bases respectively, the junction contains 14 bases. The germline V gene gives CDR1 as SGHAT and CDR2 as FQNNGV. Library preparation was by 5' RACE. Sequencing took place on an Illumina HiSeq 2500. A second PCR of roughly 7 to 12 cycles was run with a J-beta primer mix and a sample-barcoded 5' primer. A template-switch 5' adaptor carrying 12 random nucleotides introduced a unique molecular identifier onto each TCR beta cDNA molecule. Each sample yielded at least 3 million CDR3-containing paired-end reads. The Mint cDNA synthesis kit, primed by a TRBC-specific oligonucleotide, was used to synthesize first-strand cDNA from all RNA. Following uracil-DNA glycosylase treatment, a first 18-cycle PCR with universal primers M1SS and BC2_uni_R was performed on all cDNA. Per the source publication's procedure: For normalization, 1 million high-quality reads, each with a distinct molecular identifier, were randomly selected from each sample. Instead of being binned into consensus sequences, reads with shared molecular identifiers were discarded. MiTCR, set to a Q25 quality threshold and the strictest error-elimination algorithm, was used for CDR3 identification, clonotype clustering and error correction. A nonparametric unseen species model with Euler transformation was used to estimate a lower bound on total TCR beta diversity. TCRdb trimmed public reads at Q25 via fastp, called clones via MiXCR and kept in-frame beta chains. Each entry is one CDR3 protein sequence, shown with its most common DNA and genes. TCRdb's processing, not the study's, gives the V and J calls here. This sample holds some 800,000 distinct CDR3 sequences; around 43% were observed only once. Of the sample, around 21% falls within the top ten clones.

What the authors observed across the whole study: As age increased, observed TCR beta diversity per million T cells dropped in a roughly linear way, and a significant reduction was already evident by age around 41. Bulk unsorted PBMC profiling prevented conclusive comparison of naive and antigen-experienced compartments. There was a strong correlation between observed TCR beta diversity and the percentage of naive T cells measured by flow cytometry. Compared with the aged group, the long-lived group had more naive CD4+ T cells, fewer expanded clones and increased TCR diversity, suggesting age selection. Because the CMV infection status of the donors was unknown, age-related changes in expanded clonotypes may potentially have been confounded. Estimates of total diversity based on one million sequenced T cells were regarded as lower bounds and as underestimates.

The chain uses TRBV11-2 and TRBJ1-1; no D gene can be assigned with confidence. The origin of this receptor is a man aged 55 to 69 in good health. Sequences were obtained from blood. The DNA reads TGTGCCAGCAGCTTAGAGGCAGTGACCCTCCAAGCTTTCTTT. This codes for CASSLEAVTLQAFF.